This T cell receptor (beta chain) was documented in a study of chemoradiotherapy in HPV16-positive cancers. Libraries were prepared by immunoSEQ multiplex PCR; TCRdb keeps only in-frame clonotypes and omits some of them. The profile shows 55,000 to 85,000 clones, about 90% of them singletons. V lost 6 bases and J 7 bases, leaving 10 bases between the germline ends. This CDR3 spans 12 amino acids. The germline V gene has CDR1 MNHEY and CDR2 SMNVEV (reference sequence). The material sequenced was blood, taken from a patient who underwent chemoradiotherapy. This TCR derives from a human donor with HPV-associated anogenital cancer. This rearrangement joins TRBV27 to TRBJ2-4, with unresolved D. This chain's CDR3 is CASRTTENIQYF. CDR3 nucleotides: TGTGCCAGCAGGACGACTGAGAACATTCAGTACTTC.